One sample yielded the 16 T cell receptor beta chains listed below, sequenced in a study of regulatory T cells in long-lasting Graves disease. Both iRepertoire HTBI primers and Arm-PCR of CDR3 regions were used to build the TCR beta libraries. Each CDR3 protein is one row after TCRdb ran MiXCR on the multiplex PCR reads. This sample has around 460,000 distinct CDR3 sequences; 20% to 25% occur once, and the top ten carry more than 6%. Time point defined: persistent/refractory GD, antithyroid drugs over 5 years with positive TRAb. RNA extracted from PBMCs served as the sequencing template. The sequencing used peripheral blood mononuclear cells (PBMCs), collected when the disease was refractory, from a patient treated with antithyroid drugs. These receptor sequences come from a female donor with Graves disease.

The chain uses TRBV19 and TRBJ2-1, with 10 nucleotides matching TRBD2. V lost 7 bases, J lost 8 bases, and 17 bases stayed unmatched. The CDR3 extends over 17 amino acids. Per germline, CDR1 LNHDA and CDR2 SQIVND (reference sequence). The chain's CDR3 is CASTFLTSGGGIDEQFF. Written as DNA, the CDR3 is TGTGCCAGTACCTTCCTGACCAGCGGGGGGGGTATTGATGAGCAGTTCTTC.

CDR3 loop: CAITPSSATDTQYF. The CDR3 DNA is TGTGCCATCACCCCCTCCTCTGCCACAGATACGCAGTATTTT. The rearrangement links TRBV10-3 to TRBJ2-3, with D unresolved. Germline V CDR1 and CDR2: ENHRY, SYGVKD. This CDR3 is built from 14 residues. V shed 7 bases and J shed 2 bases, with 13 bases lying between them.

This clonotype has ten or more counts. The chain carries TRBV28 and TRBJ1-2, with TRBD1 as a possible D gene (6 bases). The CDR3 is made up of 13 amino acids. CDR1 and CDR2 from the germline V gene are MDHEN and SYDVKM. The V end lost 6 bases, the J end lost 6 bases, and 14 bases lay between the germline ends. The CDR3 spells CASRMGTTDGYTF. In DNA form, the CDR3 reads TGTGCCAGCAGAATGGGGACAACCGATGGCTACACCTTC.

This clonotype showed up many times. The chain combines TRBV27 with TRBJ1-1, with 9 bases matching TRBD1. Germline V CDR1 and CDR2: MNHEY, SMNVEV (reference sequence). J gave up 0 bases and V 6 bases, and 5 bases lay outside the gene matches. This CDR3 has 15 residues. The CDR3 spells CASSRDRVMNTEAFF. The CDR3 coding sequence is TGTGCCAGCAGCCGGGACAGGGTTATGAACACTGAAGCTTTCTTT.

The V and J genes are TRBV28 and TRBJ2-1; D is possibly TRBD1 (6 bases). Trimming took off 6 bases at V and 7 bases at J, with 19 bases between the two ends. Germline CDR1 is MDHEN and CDR2 is SYDVKM. This CDR3 region has 15 residues. The CDR3 region has the DNA TGTGCCAGCAGCCTCCCCGTAAGGACAGCTAATGAGCAGTTCTTC. Translating gives CASSLPVRTANEQFF.

In this sample, this clonotype turned up many times. Here the CDR3 reads CASSLRTSGKNIQYF. The DNA of the CDR3 is TGTGCCAGCAGCCTACGGACTAGCGGTAAAAACATTCAGTACTTC. This chain links TRBV28 with TRBJ2-4; the match to TRBD2 covers 10 bases. Germline values: CDR1 MDHEN, CDR2 SYDVKM. The V and J ends lost 6 bases and 4 bases, in that order; junction bases with no gene match: 6. The CDR3 covers 15 residues.

Ten or more counts support this clonotype. The chain joins TRBV6-5 to TRBJ1-2; TRBD1 is a possible D gene (6 bases). The germline CDR1 and CDR2 sequences are MNHEY and SVGAGI. The V and J ends lost 2 bases and 4 bases respectively, with 8 bases between them. The CDR3 is 13 amino acids. The CDR3 nucleotides are TGTGCCAGCAGTTACGGGGGCGTCTATGGCTACACCTTC. Protein product: CASSYGGVYGYTF.

This clonotype has a count of ten or more. The genes are TRBV7-8 and TRBJ1-6; D is unresolved. Germline CDR1 reads SGHVS; CDR2 reads FQNEAQ. The CDR3 sequence is 16 residues long. With 5 bases removed from V and 0 bases from J, the gap between germline ends came to 11 bases. CDR3 DNA sequence: TGTGCCAGCAGCCTTGGCAGTGGCTCCTATAATTCACCCCTCCACTTT. Its protein is CASSLGSGSYNSPLHF.

This clonotype has a count of ten or more. The chain has TRBV15 and TRBJ1-5; D is ambiguous. This CDR3 is built from 12 residues. Trimming left V 0 bases short and J 6 bases short, with 3 bases between. Germline CDR1 LNHNV, CDR2 YYDKDF (reference sequence). The CDR3 nucleotides read TGTGCCACCAGCAGAGATAGTCAGCCCCAGCATTTT. Protein product: CATSRDSQPQHF.

This clonotype is a singleton in its sample. V usage is TRBV7-9 and J usage is TRBJ1-3, with D uncertain. This CDR3 has 12 amino acids. Germline V gene sequence: CDR1 SEHNR, CDR2 FQNEAQ (reference sequence). Trimming stripped 3 bases from V and 6 bases from J, with 6 bases between. The CDR3, as DNA: TGTGCCAGCAGCTTCCTCATAAACACCATATATTTT. It encodes CASSFLINTIYF. The variable domain in full, with the rest retrieved from reference TRBV7-9 and TRBJ1-3, is DTGVSQNPRHKITKRGQNVTFRCDPISEHNRLYWYRQTLGQGPEFLTYFQNEAQLEKSRLLSDRFSAERPKGSFSTLEIQRTEQGDSAMYLCASSFLINTIYFGEGSWLTVV.

This clonotype was seen repeatedly, ten times or more. The chain uses TRBV28 and TRBJ2-7; D possibly corresponds to TRBD2 (5 bases). V lost 4 bases, J lost 0 bases, and 13 bases lay in between. The germline V gene has CDR1 MDHEN and CDR2 SYDVKM. This CDR3 region has 15 residues. The CDR3: CASSWVGVSSYEQYF. CDR3 coding DNA: TGTGCCAGCAGTTGGGTCGGGGTAAGCTCCTACGAGCAGTACTTC.

This clonotype has more than one count but fewer than ten. The genes are TRBV5-1 and TRBJ1-1; no reliable D call. Germline V CDR1 and CDR2: SGHRS, YFSETQ. V lost 0 bases and J 7 bases, leaving 13 bases between the germline ends. The CDR3 is 14 residues long. The CDR3 coding sequence is TGCGCCAGCAGCTTGGCCAGCGGGGTCGTTGAAGCTTTCTTT. The encoded protein is CASSLASGVVEAFF.

The chain employs TRBV5-6 and TRBJ1-5; 7 bases align to TRBD1. Losses at the gene ends were 4 bases for V and 6 bases for J; bases not matched to a gene: 7. The germline gives CDR1 SGHDT, CDR2 YYEEEE. The CDR3 consists of 14 residues. The CDR3 bases are TGTGCCAGCAGCCTGGGGACAGAACTTCAGCCCCAGCATTTT. Its protein is CASSLGTELQPQHF.

The J gene is TRBJ2-2, the V gene TRBV9; weak D call: TRBD2 (7 bases). Germline CDR1 SGDLS, CDR2 YYNGEE. Between the trimmed V and J ends, which lost 4 bases and 1 base, there was a span of 20 bases. CDR3 length: 18 amino acids. Written as DNA, the CDR3 is TGTGCCAGCAGCTCCCGAGGCGGGGGACATTTGAACACCGGGGAGCTGTTTTTT. This encodes CASSSRGGGHLNTGELFF. The whole variable domain, remainder taken from reference TRBV9 and TRBJ2-2, is DSGVTQTPKHLITATGQRVTLRCSPRSGDLSVYWYQQSLDQGLQFLIQYYNGEERAKGNILERFSAQQFPDLHSELNLSSLELGDSALYFCASSSRGGGHLNTGELFFGEGSRLTVL.

The V gene is TRBV30, the J gene TRBJ2-7, with no clear D. CDR1 GTSNPN and CDR2 SVGIG come from the germline V gene (reference sequence). V was clipped by 0 bases and J by 3 bases, with 6 bases between them. CDR3 length: 12 residues. The CDR3 DNA is TGTGCCTGGAGTGTTGCCAGCTACGAGCAGTACTTC. Protein: CAWSVASYEQYF.

The rearrangement uses TRBV29-1 and TRBJ1-3; D uncertain. The V end was cut by 5 bases, the J end by 7 bases, with 12 bases between. Germline V lookup: CDR1 SQVTM, CDR2 ANQGSEA. The CDR3 totals 12 residues. CDR3 sequence (DNA): TGCAGCGTTCCGGAAGGCCCCAACACCATATATTTT. Its translation is CSVPEGPNTIYF.